These 24 T cell receptor beta chains originate from one sample sequenced in a study of T cells in Graves' hyperthyroidism and ophthalmopathy. The investigators amplified TCR beta CDR3 regions from RNA transcripts. HTBI primers were used for first-round RT-PCR of the TCR CDR3. TCRdb independently ran MiXCR on the multiplex PCR reads; one entry per CDR3 protein. This sample carries 450,000 to 500,000 distinct CDR3 sequences, 20% to 25% of them seen once, and the ten largest clones take 49%. Sequences were obtained from blood. The receptors shown here come from a woman aged 65 to 85 with Graves' ophthalmopathy.

This clonotype has only a few counts. The chain joins TRBV6-1 to TRBJ1-1; 7 bases agree with TRBD1. Germline lookup yields CDR1 MNHNS and CDR2 SASEGT. Losses at the gene ends were 7 bases for V and 8 bases for J; bases not matched to a gene: 7. The CDR3 is made up of 12 amino acids. Here the CDR3 DNA reads TGTGCCAGCAAAGAACGGACAGGCGAAGCTTTCTTT. Translation: CASKERTGEAFF.

In this sample, this clonotype turned up once. The rearrangement links TRBV20-1 to TRBJ2-7; D unclear. Germline loops: CDR1 DFQATT, CDR2 SNEGSKA (reference sequence). CDR3 length equals 13 residues. The ends were cut back, 6 bases at V and 5 bases at J, with 17 bases in the middle. CDR3 sequence reads: CSAPLGALHEQYF. CDR3 bases: TGCAGTGCCCCTCTTGGAGCCCTCCACGAGCAGTACTTC.

This clonotype was counted a few times. The V gene is TRBV11-1, the J gene TRBJ2-7, with a tentative D call TRBD2 (5 bases). V lost 4 bases and J lost 0, with 7 bases in between. The germline V gene has CDR1 SGHAT and CDR2 FQDESV (reference sequence). CDR3 length: 13 amino acids. The CDR3 here is CASSSTTSYEQYF. CDR3 sequence (DNA): TGTGCCAGCAGCTCGACTACCTCCTACGAGCAGTACTTC.

This clonotype was detected only a few times. This chain connects TRBV7-2 to TRBJ2-7; D is perhaps TRBD2 (6 bases). Germline-derived CDR1 and CDR2 are SGHTA and FQGNSA. Trimming removed 6 bases from V and 0 bases from J, with 12 bases in between. The CDR3 sequence is 14 residues long. Here the CDR3 DNA reads TGTGCCAGCAGACGGGACTTCGACTCCTACGAGCAGTACTTC. The encoded protein is CASRRDFDSYEQYF.

This clonotype came up a few times. J is TRBJ1-2 and V is TRBV3-1; no firm D call. This CDR3 contains 14 residues. V was clipped by 1 base and J by 2 bases, with 8 bases between them. The germline CDR1 and CDR2 sequences are LGHDT and YNNKEL (reference sequence). The CDR3 coding sequence is TGTGCCAGCAGCCAAGCCGGCGAGAACTATGGCTACACCTTC. Amino acids: CASSQAGENYGYTF.

The chain joins TRBV20-1 to TRBJ2-3; no definite D call. The CDR3 consists of 15 residues. V lost 0 bases to trimming and J lost 8 bases, with 18 bases between them. The V gene's germline CDR1 is DFQATT and CDR2 SNEGSKA (reference sequence). The CDR3 DNA reads as TGCAGTGCTAGAGATTCCAGAAAGGTCCGTGGTACGCAGTATTTT. Protein: CSARDSRKVRGTQYF.

This clonotype was picked up many times. The V call is TRBV20-1, the J call TRBJ1-1; the D is unclear. V shed 6 bases and J shed 4 bases, with 18 bases lying between them. The CDR3 length is 14 residues. Germline V gene sequence: CDR1 DFQATT, CDR2 SNEGSKA (reference sequence). DNA for the CDR3: TGCAGTGCCCTCTTAGACGGGCGGGGCACTGAAGCTTTCTTT. Translation: CSALLDGRGTEAFF.

This clonotype was picked up many times. The gene calls are TRBV12-5 and TRBJ2-3, with 7 bases lining up with TRBD1. The CDR3 length is 15 residues. CDR1 LGHNT and CDR2 FRNRAP come from the germline V gene. V gave up 5 bases and J gave up 0 bases; unmatched junction bases: 5. CDR3 sequence reads: CASGRDRASTDTQYF. As DNA, the CDR3 is TGTGCTAGTGGTCGGGACAGAGCTAGCACAGATACGCAGTATTTT.

Comment on this clonotype: This may be a read error, as it is one base from a much larger clone. The rearrangement uses TRBV28 and TRBJ1-2; maybe TRBD1 (6 bases). Trimming took off 3 bases at V and 9 bases at J, with 17 bases between the two ends. The CDR3 is 14 residues long. Germline V gene data show CDR1 as MDHEN and CDR2 as SYDVKM. The CDR3 nucleotides are TGTGCCAGCAGTTTGGGGGCCTCTCTCAGGAGCTACACCTTC. As protein: CASSLGASLRSYTF.

The rearrangement uses TRBV24-1 and TRBJ2-3; D assignment may be TRBD1 or TRBD2 (5 bases each). This CDR3 region has 17 residues. Germline CDR1 reads KGHDR; CDR2 reads SFDVKD. V lost 0 bases to trimming and J lost 2 bases, with 14 bases between them. The CDR3 nucleotides are TGTGCCACCAGTGATTTGGTAGGCCAGGGAGCCACAGATACGCAGTATTTT. As protein: CATSDLVGQGATDTQYF.

The chain uses TRBV27 and TRBJ1-1; D is uncertain. Per the germline V gene, CDR1 is MNHEY and CDR2 is SMNVEV (reference sequence). The CDR3 has 15 amino acids. V was clipped by 2 bases and J by 2 bases, with 12 bases between them. The CDR3 spells CASSLAGNINTEAFF. Written as DNA, the CDR3 is TGTGCCAGCAGTTTAGCTGGGAATATTAACACTGAAGCTTTCTTT.

This clonotype was picked up a small number of times. CDR3 region: CASIGGVGGIGYTF. The CDR3, as DNA: TGTGCCAGTATAGGAGGGGTAGGAGGTATTGGCTACACCTTC. The J gene is TRBJ1-2, the V gene TRBV19, with a possible D match to TRBD1 (5 bases). Trimming removed 7 bases from V and 7 bases from J, with 19 bases in between. The CDR3 extends over 14 amino acids. Germline V lookup: CDR1 LNHDA, CDR2 SQIVND (reference sequence).

This clonotype was observed at least ten times. CDR3 amino acids: CASSLIRQGISDTEAFF. The CDR3 nucleotides read TGTGCCAGCAGCTTGATCAGACAGGGGATATCGGACACTGAAGCTTTCTTT. The rearrangement uses TRBV11-2 and TRBJ1-1, with 8 nucleotides matching TRBD1. The V gene end was trimmed by 3 bases and the J gene end by 3 bases; junction bases not matched to a gene: 12. CDR1 SGHAT and CDR2 FQNNGV come from the germline V gene. CDR3 length: 17 amino acids.

Ten or more counts support this clonotype. V and J are TRBV7-2 and TRBJ2-3; D not certain. The length of the CDR3 is 15 residues. Per the germline V gene, CDR1 is SGHTA and CDR2 is FQGNSA. The germline V and J ends were trimmed by 4 bases and 4 bases, with 15 bases remaining between them. As DNA, the CDR3 is TGTGCCAGCAGCTCCCCCAGCTCCTTAGCAGATACGCAGTATTTT. Translated, it gives CASSSPSSLADTQYF.

The chain couples TRBV7-9 to TRBJ2-7, with D perhaps matching TRBD2 (6 bases). V lost 3 bases to trimming and J lost 5 bases, with 14 bases between them. The CDR3 extends over 14 amino acids. The V gene's germline CDR1 is SEHNR and CDR2 FQNEAQ (reference sequence). DNA of the CDR3: TGTGCCAGCAGCTTCAGGCGGGGCGGAGACGAGCAGTACTTC. This sequence encodes CASSFRRGGDEQYF.

This chain joins TRBV7-3 and TRBJ1-1, with a tentative D call TRBD1 (6 bases). The germline CDR1 and CDR2 sequences are SGHTA and FQGTGA. V was shortened by 2 bases and J by 0 bases, with 13 bases between the two germline ends. The CDR3 length is 16 residues. This CDR3 is CASSLDPDSMNTEAFF. CDR3 DNA: TGTGCCAGCAGCTTAGATCCGGACAGCATGAACACTGAAGCTTTCTTT.

This clonotype was observed a handful of times. The rearrangement joins TRBV28 to TRBJ2-1, with 11 bases lining up with TRBD1. The CDR3 length is 15 residues. The V gene's germline CDR1 is MDHEN and CDR2 SYDVKM. V shed 2 bases, J shed 7 bases, and the junction held 4 bases outside the gene matches. As DNA, the CDR3 is TGTGCCAGCAGTTTAGGGGGACAGGGGGGGAATGAGCAGTTCTTC. Translating gives CASSLGGQGGNEQFF.

To note about this clonotype: At one end the junction does not follow the germline gene, possibly because of a read error. The rearrangement links TRBV7-2 to TRBJ1-1; D remains ambiguous. The germline V gene has CDR1 SGHTA and CDR2 FQGNSA. The CDR3 runs to 14 residues. The CDR3 loop is CAGSYLRVYPEAFF. Here the CDR3 DNA reads TGTGCCGGCAGCTACCTAAGGGTCTACCCTGAAGCTTTCTTT.

The CDR3 loop is CAISASGGLNEQFF. The CDR3 nucleotides read TGTGCCATCAGTGCTAGCGGGGGGCTCAATGAGCAGTTCTTC. This chain joins TRBV10-3 and TRBJ2-1; TRBD2 agrees at 11 bases. CDR3 length equals 14 residues. Germline loops: CDR1 ENHRY, CDR2 SYGVKD. V shed 4 bases and J 6 bases; nucleotides not matched to a gene: 2.

This clonotype was found many times. The V call is TRBV2, the J call TRBJ2-3; TRBD1 matches at 7 bases. The J segment lost 1 base and the V segment lost 4 bases, leaving 5 bases of the junction unmatched. This CDR3 is built from 15 residues. Per germline, CDR1 SNHLY and CDR2 FYNNEI. The CDR3 here is CASSAQGVGTDTQYF. CDR3 nucleotides: TGTGCCAGCAGTGCTCAGGGGGTAGGCACAGATACGCAGTATTTT.

V usage is TRBV7-9 and J usage is TRBJ2-1, with D perhaps matching TRBD1 (5 bases). Germline values: CDR1 SEHNR, CDR2 FQNEAQ (reference sequence). The CDR3 consists of 13 residues. V lost 5 bases and J 9 bases, leaving 14 bases between the germline ends. CDR3 residues: CASSPKGASEQFF. In DNA, the CDR3 is TGTGCCAGCAGCCCCAAAGGGGCGAGTGAGCAGTTCTTC.

V usage is TRBV9 and J usage is TRBJ2-3; 13 bases agree with TRBD2. The V gene's germline CDR1 is SGDLS and CDR2 YYNGEE. This CDR3 is 16 amino acids long. The V gene end was trimmed by 4 bases and the J gene end by 4 bases; junction bases not matched to a gene: 6. The CDR3 DNA reads TGTGCCAGCAGCAAGACTAGCGGGAGGTCCCCAGATACGCAGTATTTT. The encoded protein is CASSKTSGRSPDTQYF.

Comments on this clonotype: It may be a read error: a sequence one base away is much more abundant. The V gene is TRBV12-3 or TRBV12-4, the J gene TRBJ2-1, with 10 bases identical to TRBD2. The CDR3 has 17 amino acids. The CDR3 region is CATSFAAGGVTYNEQFF. The CDR3 nucleotides are TGTGCCACCAGTTTCGCAGCGGGAGGGGTTACCTACAATGAGCAGTTCTTC.

Only a few counts were recorded for this clonotype. The chain links TRBV2 to TRBJ2-3; 7 nucleotides match TRBD1. The V and J ends lost 7 bases and 4 bases, in that order; junction bases with no gene match: 8. Germline CDR1 and CDR2: SNHLY and FYNNEI. This CDR3 is 14 amino acids long. CDR3 nucleotide sequence: TGTGCCAGCAACCAGGGGGTCGGCGCAGATACGCAGTATTTT. Its translation is CASNQGVGADTQYF. The whole variable domain, remainder taken from reference TRBV2 and TRBJ2-3, is EPEVTQTPSHQVTQMGQEVILRCVPISNHLYFYWYRQILGQKVEFLVSFYNNEISEKSEIFDDQFSVERPDGSNFTLKIRSTKLEDSAMYFCASNQGVGADTQYFGPGTRLTVL.